The present T cell receptor beta chain was sequenced within a study of blood T cell repertoires in COVID-19. Data came from immunoSEQ multiplex PCR; TCRdb stores just in-frame clones and leaves some out. The data hold roughly 200,000 clones, with approximately 81% observed a single time. This clone was counted only a few times. The sample was peripheral blood. The TCR comes from a woman aged 80 or over with active or convalescent COVID-19.

The CDR3 region has the DNA TGTGCCAGCAGCGGTCGGCCCGGGTACGAGCAGTACTTC. Amino acid sequence: CASSGRPGYEQYF. The V call is TRBV9, the J call TRBJ2-7; no clear D. Looked up from germline, CDR1 is SGDLS and CDR2 is YYNGEE. The CDR3 totals 13 residues. V lost 3 bases, J lost 4 bases, and 11 bases lay in between. The whole variable domain, remainder taken from reference TRBV9 and TRBJ2-7, is DSGVTQTPKHLITATGQRVTLRCSPRSGDLSVYWYQQSLDQGLQFLIQYYNGEERAKGNILERFSAQQFPDLHSELNLSSLELGDSALYFCASSGRPGYEQYFGPGTRLTVT.